The sequence of this TCR beta chain was determined in a study of graft-versus-host responses after intestinal transplantation. Study details: Each recipient received a multivisceral, liver-intestinal, or isolated intestinal graft. Anti-thymocyte globulin induction, then tacrolimus and steroids for roughly 3 years, went to all recipients.

On this clone itself: The antigen is unknown.

This CDR3 is built from 14 residues. Trimming removed 5 bases from V and 3 bases from J; junction bases left unmatched: 1. Germline CDR1 reads MGHRA; CDR2 reads YSYEKL. The table came from immunoSEQ multiplex PCR; TCRdb's copy has only in-frame clones and leaves some out. The sample lists 70,000 to 95,000 clones, about 93% occurring once. This clonotype was obtained from a human donor who was the organ donor for an intestinal transplant. The sample consisted of unstimulated CD8+ T cells sorted from spleen or lymph node cells, taken before transplant. The chain has TRBV4-1 and TRBJ2-2; TRBD1 aligns across 9 bases. The CDR3 loop is CASSGDRDTGELFF. The CDR3 DNA is TGCGCCAGCAGCGGGGACAGGGACACCGGGGAGCTGTTTTTT.